This entry lists 16 T cell receptor beta chains sequenced from one sample in a study of cytomegalovirus exposure and HLA in healthy donors. A multiplex PCR was run with 60 Vbeta primers and 13 Jbeta primers. TCRdb's copy holds only in-frame clones and misses some; the assay was immunoSEQ multiplex PCR. Found here are around 210,000 clones, more than 75% of them singletons; the top ten hold roughly 0.4%. The specimen was PBMCs. Source of these receptors: a male donor in good health and CMV-seropositive.

The J gene is TRBJ1-2, the V gene TRBV21-1. TRBV21-1 is flagged as a pseudogene. The CDR3 contains 15 residues. The CDR3 protein is CASSPGTILRYGYTF. The CDR3 DNA reads TGTGCCAGCAGCCCGGGAACTATCTTACGCTATGGCTACACCTTC.

The rearrangement joins TRBV28 to TRBJ2-7; D is unclear. CDR3 size: 16 residues. V lost 6 bases, J lost 5 bases, and 23 bases lay in between. From germline, CDR1 is MDHEN and CDR2 SYDVKM. In nucleotides, the CDR3 is TGTGCCAGCAGCCGCTCTCTCCGTGGAGCGCGCCACGAGCAGTACTTC. Protein product: CASSRSLRGARHEQYF.

The chain is built from TRBV5-1 and TRBJ2-5; 12 bases match TRBD1. Per germline, CDR1 SGHRS and CDR2 YFSETQ. The CDR3 covers 15 residues. Trimming took 4 bases from V and 4 from J; bases not matched to a gene: 5. Here the CDR3 DNA reads TGCGCCAGCAGCCCCGGGACAGGGGGCCTAGAGACCCAGTACTTC. Encoded protein: CASSPGTGGLETQYF.

This clone was observed a handful of times. The genes are TRBV5-1 and TRBJ2-1, with 12 nucleotides matching TRBD2. Trimming cost V 6 bases and J 0 bases; bases outside gene matches: 1. The germline CDR1 and CDR2 sequences are SGHRS and YFSETQ. The CDR3 is made up of 15 amino acids. The DNA of the CDR3 is TGCGCCAGCAAGACTAGCGGGAGCTCCTACAATGAGCAGTTCTTC. As protein: CASKTSGSSYNEQFF.

The V gene is TRBV18, the J gene TRBJ2-1, with 9 bases lining up with TRBD2. V gave up 3 bases and J gave up 5 bases; unmatched junction bases: 5. CDR1 is KGHSH and CDR2 is LQKENI in the germline V gene. This CDR3 has 15 residues. CDR3 residues: CASSPWAGGNNEQFF. CDR3 in DNA: TGTGCCAGCTCACCGTGGGCGGGAGGGAACAATGAGCAGTTCTTC. Looking up the rest from reference TRBV18 and TRBJ2-1 gives the full variable domain: NAGVMQNPRHLVRRRGQEARLRCSPMKGHSHVYWYRQLPEEGLKFMVYLQKENIIDESGMPKERFSAEFPKEGPSILRIQQVVRGDSAAYFCASSPWAGGNNEQFFGPGTRLTVL.

The chain has TRBV7-2 and TRBJ1-1; D gene uncertain. Germline V gives CDR1 SGHTA, CDR2 FQGNSA. The CDR3 runs 14 residues. V shed 5 bases and J shed 5 bases, with 15 bases lying between them. The CDR3 DNA reads as TGTGCCAGCAGCCCCGAATCATCGGGGACTGAAGCTTTCTTT. Its translation: CASSPESSGTEAFF.

The chain joins TRBV27 to TRBJ2-1; 8 bases are shared with TRBD2. Germline trimming cut 2 bases from V and 9 bases from J; bases unmatched to any gene: 3. Germline V gives CDR1 MNHEY, CDR2 SMNVEV (reference sequence). The CDR3 length is 13 residues. For the CDR3, the DNA is TGTGCCAGCAGTTTAGCGGGAGGAACTGAGCAGTTCTTC. It specifies CASSLAGGTEQFF.

This chain connects TRBV4-1 to TRBJ2-3, with D possibly being TRBD1 (5 bases). The germline V and J ends were trimmed by 2 bases and 1 base, with 7 bases remaining between them. Per germline, CDR1 MGHRA and CDR2 YSYEKL. This CDR3 is built from 14 residues. The CDR3 sequence is CASSQQTGTDTQYF. Here the CDR3 DNA reads TGCGCCAGCAGCCAACAGACAGGCACAGATACGCAGTATTTT.

There are a few counts of this clone. This chain connects TRBV27 to TRBJ2-7, with 8 bases matching TRBD1. Germline CDR1 MNHEY, CDR2 SMNVEV (reference sequence). V lost 9 bases and J lost 3; bases outside the gene matches: 10. This CDR3 contains 14 residues. Here the CDR3 DNA reads TGTGCCAGTAGATTCCGGGACAGGAGCTACGAGCAGTACTTC. Amino acids: CASRFRDRSYEQYF.

V and J are TRBV7-7 and TRBJ2-2; 7 bases align to TRBD1. CDR3 length equals 16 residues. Germline CDR1 SSHAT, CDR2 FNYEAQ (reference sequence). V was clipped by 5 bases and J by 7 bases; unmatched bases: 13. In DNA, the CDR3 is TGTGCCAGCAGCCCCAGCCCACAGGGGCCCCACGGGGAGCTGTTTTTT. Translation gives CASSPSPQGPHGELFF.

Points on this clone: The junction departs from the called germline gene at one end, perhaps through a read error. The chain is built from TRBV7-9 and TRBJ2-1, with D tentatively TRBD2 (7 bases). CDR3 length: 16 residues. The germline V gene encodes CDR1 SEHNR and CDR2 FQNEAQ (reference sequence). The CDR3, as DNA: TGTTCCAGCACCCCTGGGGGGGCTAGCGGATACAATGAGCAGTTCTTC. It codes for CSSTPGGASGYNEQFF.

This clone was counted between two and nine times. In DNA, the CDR3 is TGCAGCGTTGCGGGGACAGAATCTGAAAAACTGTTTTTT. The encoded protein is CSVAGTESEKLFF. The chain employs TRBV29-1 and TRBJ1-4, with 7 bases that match TRBD1. V trimming: 4 bases; J trimming: 7 bases; junction bases outside the gene matches: 6. The CDR3 sequence is 13 residues long. Germline V gene data show CDR1 as SQVTM and CDR2 as ANQGSEA.

CDR3 DNA sequence: TGTGCCAGCAGCTCGGGGTATATCACTGAAGCTTTCTTT. Residues: CASSSGYITEAFF. The rearrangement joins TRBV5-4 to TRBJ1-1, with unresolved D. Germline CDR1 is SGHNT and CDR2 is YYREEE (reference sequence). CDR3 length: 13 amino acids. The V gene lost 3 bases and the J gene lost 4 bases, with 10 bases spanning the gap.

The chain combines TRBV5-4 with TRBJ2-5; 11 nucleotides align to TRBD1. Germline lookup yields CDR1 SGHNT and CDR2 YYREEE (reference sequence). CDR3 length: 16 amino acids. After removal of 1 base from V and 4 bases from J, the junction contained 6 bases not matched to a gene. CDR3 nucleotides: TGTGCCAGCAGCTTGAACCGGGGACAGGGGGGAGAGACCCAGTACTTC. The encoded protein is CASSLNRGQGGETQYF.

The gene calls are TRBV5-1 and TRBJ2-5, with 16 bases identical to TRBD2. Trimming cost V 3 bases and J 5 bases; bases outside gene matches: 10. The germline gives CDR1 SGHRS, CDR2 YFSETQ. This CDR3 is 18 amino acids long. The CDR3 DNA sequence: TGCGCCAGCAGCTGGACCGGGACTAGCGGGAGGGCCGGGGAGACCCAGTACTTC. It yields the protein CASSWTGTSGRAGETQYF. The full variable domain, its missing parts supplied by reference TRBV5-1 and TRBJ2-5, is KAGVTQTPRYLIKTRGQQVTLSCSPISGHRSVSWYQQTPGQGLQFLFEYFSETQRNKGNFPGRFSGRQFSNSRSEMNVSTLELGDSALYLCASSWTGTSGRAGETQYFGPGTRLLVL.

This clone was seen a handful of times. This chain connects TRBV28 to TRBJ1-2, with unresolved D. This CDR3 region has 15 residues. Looked up from germline, CDR1 is MDHEN and CDR2 is SYDVKM. V was cut by 7 bases and J by 9 bases, with 24 bases left in between. CDR3 bases: TGTGCCAGCAACCCTCCCGGGAACCTCCCTGGGCGCTACACCTTC. Its protein is CASNPPGNLPGRYTF.